These 30 T cell receptor beta chains came from one sample sequenced in a study of blood T cells in healthy people across ages. A second roughly 6 to 12 cycle PCR used barcoded and J-beta primers. TCRdb re-called the 5' RACE reads through MiXCR, storing one row per CDR3 protein. Among under 1,000,000 distinct CDR3 sequences listed, about 34% were seen once. The sequencing input was blood. These receptors all stem from a man between 18 and 35 years old in good health.

On this clonotype itself: This could be a read error, since a much larger clone is one nucleotide away. The rearrangement joins TRBV27 to TRBJ2-7; 12 bases align to TRBD2. CDR1 is MNHEY and CDR2 is SMNVEV in the germline V gene (reference sequence). V shed 0 bases, J shed 0 bases, and the junction held 6 bases outside the gene matches. This CDR3 region has 18 residues. The CDR3 sequence: CASSLSWTSGKSSYEQYF. CDR3 bases: TGTGCCAGCAGTTTATCGTGGACTAGCGGGAAGAGCTCCTACGAGCAGTACTTC.

This clonotype was recorded a few times. This chain links TRBV29-1 with TRBJ2-7; 8 nucleotides agree with TRBD1. CDR1 and CDR2 from the germline V gene are SQVTM and ANQGSEA. CDR3 size: 17 residues. The ends lost 8 bases at V and 0 bases at J; junction bases unmatched: 18. CDR3 in DNA: TGCAGCACCGCCCGCAGGACAGGGCTAATTTGCTCCTACGAGCAGTACTTC. Its protein product is CSTARRTGLICSYEQYF.

For this clonotype: The junction and the germline gene differ at one end; a read error may be behind it. The chain joins TRBV6-2 or TRBV6-3 to TRBJ2-5; D unclear. CDR3 length: 11 residues. From germline, CDR1 is MNHEY and CDR2 SVGEGT. CDR3 sequence reads: CASSYHETQYF. CDR3 DNA: TGTGCCAGCAGTTATCATGAGACTCAGTACTTC.

The V call is TRBV6-5, the J call TRBJ1-5; TRBD1 might be the D (6 bases). The CDR3 totals 14 residues. Germline-derived CDR1 and CDR2 are MNHEY and SVGAGI. V dropped 4 bases and J dropped 6 bases, with 13 bases sitting between them. The CDR3 sequence is CASSLARGSQPQHF. The DNA of the CDR3 is TGTGCCAGCAGTTTGGCCAGGGGAAGTCAGCCCCAGCATTTT.

The V call is TRBV4-1, the J call TRBJ2-6, with D possibly being TRBD1 (5 bases). The CDR3 is 16 residues long. V lost 1 base, J lost 6 bases, and 13 bases lay in between. CDR1 and CDR2 (germline): MGHRA, YSYEKL. The CDR3 nucleotides are TGCGCCAGCAGCCAAGCGGGCAGGGATGCGGCCAACGTCCTGACTTTC. As protein: CASSQAGRDAANVLTF.

The chain combines TRBV12-3 or TRBV12-4 with TRBJ2-3; D unresolved. Trimming shortened V by 6 bases and J by 3 bases, and 19 bases separated the two germline ends. CDR3 size: 16 residues. In nucleotides, the CDR3 is TGTGCCAGCAGGCCCAGATCCGCAGTGGCAACAGATACGCAGTATTTT. Its protein is CASRPRSAVATDTQYF.

A word on this clonotype: Possible read error: a much larger clone is one base away. This chain links TRBV5-1 with TRBJ2-3, with D perhaps matching TRBD2 (5 bases). V gave up 3 bases and J gave up 4 bases, with 9 bases separating them. The germline V gene encodes CDR1 SGHRS and CDR2 YFSETQ. The CDR3 covers 13 residues. For the CDR3, the DNA is TGCGCCAGCAGCTCCGGACTTTCAGATACGCAGTATTTT. As protein: CASSSGLSDTQYF. The whole variable domain, remainder taken from reference TRBV5-1 and TRBJ2-3, is KAGVTQTPRYLIKTRGQQVTLSCSPISGHRSVSWYQQTPGQGLQFLFEYFSETQRNKGNFPGRFSGRQFSNSRSEMNVSTLELGDSALYLCASSSGLSDTQYFGPGTRLTVL.

This rearrangement joins TRBV20-1 to TRBJ1-6; 10 bases line up with TRBD1. V was clipped by 4 bases and J by 4 bases; unmatched bases: 4. The CDR3 loop spans 15 amino acids. Germline V gene lookup returns CDR1 DFQATT and CDR2 SNEGSKA (reference sequence). Written as DNA, the CDR3 is TGCAGTGCTAATCCGGGACAGGGGTATAATTCACCCCTCCACTTT. Protein: CSANPGQGYNSPLHF.

The chain has TRBV3-1 and TRBJ1-1; 8 bases match TRBD1. Trimming took 0 bases from V and 2 from J; bases not matched to a gene: 5. The CDR3 has 16 amino acids. Germline CDR1 LGHDT, CDR2 YNNKEL (reference sequence). The CDR3 coding sequence is TGTGCCAGCAGCCAAGATCTGTCAGGGGGCAACACTGAAGCTTTCTTT. Its protein is CASSQDLSGGNTEAFF.

Here the CDR3 reads CATSRAGFGAQPQHF. CDR3 DNA sequence: TGTGCCACCAGCAGAGCCGGGTTTGGGGCCCAGCCCCAGCATTTT. The chain links TRBV15 to TRBJ1-5; maybe TRBD1 (5 bases). CDR1 is LNHNV, CDR2 YYDKDF, per germline (reference sequence). Trimming stripped 1 base from V and 7 bases from J, with 14 bases between. This CDR3 has 15 amino acids.

The chain carries TRBV2 and TRBJ1-4; tentatively, D is TRBD1 (6 bases). The CDR3 is 14 residues long. Per the germline V gene, CDR1 is SNHLY and CDR2 is FYNNEI. V lost 8 bases to trimming and J lost 0 bases, with 10 bases between them. The CDR3 is CASARQATNEKLFF. The CDR3 coding sequence is TGTGCCAGCGCCAGACAGGCAACTAATGAAAAACTGTTTTTT. Using reference TRBV2 and TRBJ1-4 for the parts outside the CDR3, the full variable domain is EPEVTQTPSHQVTQMGQEVILRCVPISNHLYFYWYRQILGQKVEFLVSFYNNEISEKSEIFDDQFSVERPDGSNFTLKIRSTKLEDSAMYFCASARQATNEKLFFGSGTQLSVL.

In its sample, this clonotype was seen a few times. The chain employs TRBV4-3 and TRBJ1-4; D may be TRBD1 (6 bases). V shed 0 bases and J shed 3 bases, with 11 bases lying between them. The CDR3 loop spans 16 amino acids. Per germline, CDR1 LGHNA and CDR2 YSLEER. For the CDR3, the DNA is TGCGCCAGCAGCCAAGAGGAGTGGACAGCTAATGAAAAACTGTTTTTT. Protein sequence: CASSQEEWTANEKLFF.

This clonotype came up once. At one end, the junction sequence differs from germline, possibly due to a read error. The chain links TRBV12-3 or TRBV12-4 to TRBJ2-7; D remains ambiguous. The CDR3 extends over 13 amino acids. In nucleotides, the CDR3 is TGTGCCAGCGGTTTAGGGCAGCCCTACGAGCAGTACTTC. It yields the protein CASGLGQPYEQYF.

With regard to this clonotype: The junction departs from germline at one end; a sequencing error may be responsible. The rearrangement uses TRBV6-5 and TRBJ2-3, with D tentatively TRBD2 (5 bases). Germline V CDR1 and CDR2: MNHEY, SVGAGI. The length of the CDR3 is 16 residues. The CDR3 spells CASSYVSFASTDAQYF. CDR3 in DNA: TGTGCCAGCAGTTACGTGAGCTTTGCTAGCACAGATGCGCAGTATTTT.

The chain links TRBV7-2 to TRBJ2-7, with D hard to call. Trimming removed 1 base at V and 6 bases at J, with 10 bases between. Germline V lookup: CDR1 SGHTA, CDR2 FQGNSA. The CDR3 length is 13 residues. CDR3 sequence reads: CASSLGVLREQYF. Written as DNA, the CDR3 is TGTGCCAGCAGCTTAGGTGTTCTCCGCGAGCAGTACTTC.

This clonotype was found many times. The chain couples TRBV27 to TRBJ2-3, with 9 bases aligning to TRBD1. Germline lookup yields CDR1 MNHEY and CDR2 SMNVEV (reference sequence). V was pared by 2 bases and J by 7 bases, with 4 bases of the junction left unmatched. The length of the CDR3 is 14 residues. The chain's CDR3 is CASSLGGQGNTQYF. The CDR3 nucleotides read TGTGCCAGCAGTTTAGGAGGACAGGGGAATACGCAGTATTTT.

J is TRBJ2-1 and V is TRBV4-3, with a weak D call TRBD1 (5 bases). The CDR3 contains 15 residues. Trimming left V 0 bases short and J 8 bases short, with 14 bases between. Germline V gene lookup returns CDR1 LGHNA and CDR2 YSLEER. DNA for the CDR3: TGCGCCAGCAGCCAAGATGGGGCAGTAGATTATGAGCAGTTCTTC. This gives the protein CASSQDGAVDYEQFF.

V and J are TRBV9 and TRBJ1-2; TRBD1 agrees at 7 bases. From germline, CDR1 is SGDLS and CDR2 YYNGEE. The CDR3 spans 14 residues. The junction had 12 bases not matched to a gene; V was cut back by 5 bases and J by 8 bases. The CDR3 sequence: CASSALTGRGGYTF. The CDR3 nucleotides read TGTGCCAGCAGTGCCCTGACAGGGCGCGGCGGCTACACCTTC. The complete variable domain, with remaining parts taken from reference TRBV9 and TRBJ1-2, reads DSGVTQTPKHLITATGQRVTLRCSPRSGDLSVYWYQQSLDQGLQFLIQYYNGEERAKGNILERFSAQQFPDLHSELNLSSLELGDSALYFCASSALTGRGGYTFGSGTRLTVV.

The chain combines TRBV10-3 with TRBJ2-3, with TRBD1 identical over 8 bases. The germline V gene encodes CDR1 ENHRY and CDR2 SYGVKD. V dropped 6 bases and J dropped 2; count of bases not matched to a gene: 7. The CDR3 loop spans 15 amino acids. CDR3 amino acids: CAISPTGAYTDTQYF. The CDR3 DNA sequence: TGTGCCATCAGCCCGACAGGGGCCTACACAGATACGCAGTATTTT.

The chain combines TRBV9 with TRBJ2-1, with D tentatively TRBD1 or TRBD2 (7 bases each). Between the trimmed V and J ends, which lost 7 bases and 0 bases, there was a span of 14 bases. The CDR3 extends over 15 amino acids. Germline V gives CDR1 SGDLS, CDR2 YYNGEE. CDR3 protein: CASASGDSSYNEQFF. The DNA for the CDR3 is TGTGCCAGCGCGAGCGGGGACAGCTCCTACAATGAGCAGTTCTTC.

This sequence joins TRBV20-1 and TRBJ2-7; TRBD1 matches 9 bases. After removal of 0 bases from V and 7 bases from J, the junction contained 10 bases not matched to a gene. The CDR3 totals 15 residues. Germline CDR1 is DFQATT and CDR2 is SNEGSKA (reference sequence). CDR3 loop: CSARDRRQGGFEQYF. CDR3 in DNA: TGCAGTGCTAGAGATCGTCGACAGGGGGGCTTTGAGCAGTACTTC.

A remark on this clonotype: A much larger clone lies a single base off, so this may be a read error. The chain has TRBV7-2 and TRBJ2-7; D remains unclear. The CDR3 is 11 amino acids. V was cut by 5 bases and J by 3 bases, with 5 bases left in between. From germline, CDR1 is SGHTA and CDR2 FQGNSA. CDR3 in amino acids: CASSVIYEQYF. The CDR3 coding sequence is TGTGCCAGCAGCGTGATCTACGAGCAGTACTTC.

About this clonotype itself: Compared with germline, one end of the junction differs, possibly owing to a read error. V is TRBV2 and J is TRBJ1-2; the D is unclear. Germline CDR1 reads SNHLY; CDR2 reads FYNNEI. CDR3 size: 13 residues. The chain's CDR3 is CASSVASFYDYTF. The CDR3 bases are TGTGCCAGCAGTGTCGCCAGCTTCTATGACTACACCTTC.

The CDR3 spells CASSEKGGSSYEQYF. The CDR3 bases are TGTGCCAGCAGTGAAAAAGGGGGTAGCTCCTACGAGCAGTACTTC. The V call is TRBV2, the J call TRBJ2-7; perhaps TRBD1 as D (6 bases). Trimming left V 2 bases short and J 0 bases short, with 11 bases between. This CDR3 spans 15 amino acids. Germline V gene data show CDR1 as SNHLY and CDR2 as FYNNEI.

The J gene is TRBJ2-7, the V gene TRBV28, with 8 nucleotides matching TRBD1. Losses at the gene ends were 7 bases for V and 0 bases for J; bases not matched to a gene: 8. The CDR3 has 15 amino acids. Germline CDR1 and CDR2: MDHEN and SYDVKM. The CDR3 loop is CASTLRTGISYEQYF. The CDR3 region has the DNA TGTGCCAGCACCTTAAGGACAGGGATCTCCTACGAGCAGTACTTC.

This rearrangement joins TRBV20-1 to TRBJ1-5; the match to TRBD1 covers 10 bases. V dropped 1 base and J dropped 7; count of bases not matched to a gene: 7. The CDR3 is 15 amino acids. The germline CDR1 and CDR2 sequences are DFQATT and SNEGSKA (reference sequence). CDR3 DNA: TGCAGTGCTAGAGGGGTGACAGGGGGCGGGCAGCCCCAGCATTTT. Its protein is CSARGVTGGGQPQHF.

Points on this clonotype: Possible read error: a much larger clone is one base away. The chain carries TRBV4-1 and TRBJ2-7; 8 nucleotides line up with TRBD2. The CDR3 loop spans 15 amino acids. The germline V gene has CDR1 MGHRA and CDR2 YSYEKL. For the CDR3, the DNA is TGCGCCAGCAGCCAAGTTCTAAGCGGGGGCTACGGGCAGTACTTC. It yields the protein CASSQVLSGGYGQYF.

This chain links TRBV20-1 with TRBJ1-1, with D possibly being TRBD1 (6 bases). Germline CDR1 and CDR2: DFQATT and SNEGSKA (reference sequence). The CDR3 contains 12 residues. V was trimmed by 3 bases and J by 1 base, leaving 6 bases between them. In nucleotides, the CDR3 is TGCAGTGCTAGGGGGGCGAACACTGAAGCTTTCTTT. Protein product: CSARGANTEAFF.

For this clonotype: An end of the junction differs from the germline gene, which may be a read error. This chain links TRBV4-1 with TRBJ2-5; either TRBD1 or TRBD2 may fit D (5 bases each). The CDR3 is 14 residues long. Germline V CDR1 and CDR2: MGHRA, YSYEKL. In nucleotides, the CDR3 is TGCGCCAGCAGTCAAGCCCTGCAGGGTTGGGAGCAGTACTTC. It yields the protein CASSQALQGWEQYF.

This chain uses TRBV20-1 with TRBJ1-2; maybe TRBD1 (6 bases). The CDR3 runs to 12 residues. V lost 2 bases and J lost 8, with 12 bases in between. Looked up from germline, CDR1 is DFQATT and CDR2 is SNEGSKA (reference sequence). The CDR3 protein is CSARPGTSGYTF. The CDR3, as DNA: TGCAGTGCTAGACCAGGGACATCCGGCTACACCTTC.